This T cell receptor beta chain emerged from a study of spatial heterogeneity in lung cancer. About the research overall: Across the raw uncorrected reads, a unique TCR and UMI combination was observed, on average, more than ten times.

This clonotype came up many times. The antigen remains undetermined. The germline gives CDR1 MNHEY, CDR2 SVGAGI. This CDR3 has 15 residues. The ends lost 0 bases at V and 10 bases at J; junction bases unmatched: 5. Each CDR3 protein is one row after TCRdb ran MiXCR on the 5' RACE reads. The table shows about 48,000 distinct CDR3 sequences, with roughly 5% occurring only once. Time point here: sample taken at primary tumor resection. Unsorted samples of tumor, nontumor lung or frozen PBMC had their whole RNA sequenced. Study results and caveats: The appearance of ubiquitous expanded tumor TCRs in blood was greater at resection than follow-up.

The gene calls are TRBV6-5 and TRBJ1-6, with TRBD1 matching over 8 bases. Material: PBMCs, obtained at surgery. The sequence was collected from a male donor with early-stage non-small cell lung cancer. The CDR3 DNA is TGTGCCAGCAGTTACTCGAACAGGGGGGACTCACCCCTCCACTTT. It is translated as CASSYSNRGDSPLHF.